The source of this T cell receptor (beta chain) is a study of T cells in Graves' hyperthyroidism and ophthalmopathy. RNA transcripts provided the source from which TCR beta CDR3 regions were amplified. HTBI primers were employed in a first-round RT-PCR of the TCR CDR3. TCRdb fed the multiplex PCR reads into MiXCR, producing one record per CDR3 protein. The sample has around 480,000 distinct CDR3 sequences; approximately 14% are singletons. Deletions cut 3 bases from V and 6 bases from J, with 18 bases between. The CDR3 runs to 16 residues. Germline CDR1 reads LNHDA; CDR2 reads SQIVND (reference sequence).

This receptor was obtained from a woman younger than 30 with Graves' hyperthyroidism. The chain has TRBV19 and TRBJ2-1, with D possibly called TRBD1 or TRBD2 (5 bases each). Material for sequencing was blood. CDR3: CASSMRGTGPGNEQFF. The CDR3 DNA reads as TGTGCCAGTAGTATGAGAGGGACCGGGCCGGGCAATGAGCAGTTCTTC.